The clone carrying this TCR beta chain turned up a few times. Antigen unknown. The data belong to a study of T cells in Graves' hyperthyroidism and ophthalmopathy. Whole-study results and caveats: Stable hyperthyroidism was told apart from ophthalmopathy by a model built on 13 V-J features.

The study enrolled patients aged 18 to 65 with newly diagnosed hyperthyroidism of under 2 months' duration. Thyroid ultrasound and orbital computed tomography, with clinical symptoms and serum thyroxine and TRAb, informed diagnoses. Under 12 ml fresh peripheral blood yielded the PBMCs. V shed 4 bases and J shed 5 bases, with 23 bases lying between them. Per germline, CDR1 LGHDT and CDR2 YNNKEL (reference sequence). The CDR3 runs 17 residues. RNA transcripts yielded amplified TCR beta CDR3 regions. The primer set for the first-round RT-PCR of the TCR CDR3 was HTBI. MiXCR, run by TCRdb on the multiplex PCR reads, gives a single entry per CDR3 protein. The sample lists around 350,000 distinct CDR3 sequences, approximately 19% seen once, with 3.7% in the top ten.

This clonotype originated in a woman aged 18-29 years with Graves' hyperthyroidism. The chain couples TRBV3-1 to TRBJ2-5; D possibly corresponds to TRBD2 (7 bases). The specimen was blood. The DNA for the CDR3 is TGTGCCAGCAGCCCTTCATCGTCGGGGGGCGCGGGGGAGACCCAGTACTTC. The encoded protein is CASSPSSSGGAGETQYF.